This T cell receptor beta chain emerged from a study of Graves' ophthalmopathy and Graves' hyperthyroidism. Study findings and constraints: Sensitivity of about 90% and specificity of about 84% were achieved when a 13-signature model separated ophthalmopathy from stable hyperthyroidism.

Comments on this clonotype: The antigen is undetermined.

Diagnoses were established from clinical symptoms, serum thyroxine, TRAb, thyroid ultrasound and orbital computed tomography. This CDR3 has 15 residues. CDR1 MNHEY and CDR2 SMNVEV come from the germline V gene (reference sequence). The V gene lost 5 bases and the J gene lost 3 bases, with 16 bases spanning the gap. As the template, RNA transcripts were used to amplify TCR beta CDR3 regions. Investigators did first-round RT-PCR with HTBI primers, then second-round multiplex PCR. One entry per CDR3 protein results from TCRdb running MiXCR on the multiplex PCR reads. The profile covers a few hundred thousand distinct CDR3 sequences, with approximately 17% appearing a single time and approximately 2.4% taken by the ten largest.

Sequencing was carried out using peripheral blood. This chain connects TRBV27 to TRBJ1-1; D gene uncertain. The origin of this receptor is an adult woman with stable Graves' hyperthyroidism. The CDR3 nucleotides are TGTGCCAGCAGTCCAATGATAGGTATGGACACTGAAGCTTTCTTT. Translated, it gives CASSPMIGMDTEAFF.